Sequencing of this T cell receptor (beta chain) was carried out in a study of T cell repertoires in cytomegalovirus infection. Whole-study context: In public TCR beta signatures, there were indications of both CMV infection and matching HLA type.

TCRdb used MiXCR to reprocess the reads, holding one entry per CDR3 protein. Of about 530,000 distinct CDR3 sequences in the sample, 26% were seen once. In germline, CDR1 is SGHKS, CDR2 YYEKEE (reference sequence). V was clipped by 1 base and J by 4 bases, with 9 bases between them. This CDR3 is 14 amino acids long. A few counts support this clonotype. The sequencing input was PBMCs. This TCR came from a human donor in good health (CMV status not recorded). Some clones in this sample may be carry-over from other donors' samples. The chain couples TRBV5-5 to TRBJ1-5, with unresolved D. Here the CDR3 reads CASSLMALNQPQHF. CDR3 nucleotides: TGTGCCAGCAGCTTGATGGCACTTAATCAGCCCCAGCATTTT.